This passage covers 30 T cell receptor beta chains from one sample sequenced in a study of regulatory T cells in long-lasting Graves disease. Time point: persistent/refractory GD, antithyroid drugs over 5 years with positive TRAb. RNA extracted from PBMCs served as the sequencing template. Library construction for TCR beta used iRepertoire HTBI primers and Arm-PCR of CDR3 regions. TCRdb reanalysed the multiplex PCR reads using MiXCR and keeps one entry per CDR3 protein. The table has about 420,000 distinct CDR3 sequences, roughly a quarter seen once. Sequencing used peripheral blood mononuclear cells (PBMCs), obtained when the disease was refractory, from a patient treated with antithyroid drugs. The receptors were gathered from a female donor with Graves disease.

There are a few counts of this clonotype. The chain uses TRBV20-1 and TRBJ1-2, with no clear D. CDR1 is DFQATT, CDR2 SNEGSKA, per germline (reference sequence). The CDR3 has 14 amino acids. V was cut by 3 bases and J by 2 bases, with 13 bases left in between. In nucleotides, the CDR3 is TGCAGTGCTAGCCCGGCCAGTCCCAACTATGGCTACACCTTC. This encodes CSASPASPNYGYTF.

At least ten counts were recorded for this clonotype. The V call is TRBV2, the J call TRBJ1-1; D may be TRBD1 (5 bases). In germline, CDR1 is SNHLY, CDR2 FYNNEI. Trimming left V 10 bases short and J 0 bases short, with 12 bases between. This CDR3 is 13 amino acids long. The CDR3 region has the DNA TGTGCCACCGCGGACACTATGAACACTGAAGCTTTCTTT. Amino acids: CATADTMNTEAFF.

J is TRBJ2-5 and V is TRBV28, with D uncertain. Trimming took 3 bases from V and 1 from J, leaving 12 bases between them. Per the germline V gene, CDR1 is MDHEN and CDR2 is SYDVKM. The CDR3 consists of 15 residues. DNA for the CDR3: TGTGCCAGCAGTTTCGGCCGGGTGGGCCAAGAGACCCAGTACTTC. Its protein is CASSFGRVGQETQYF.

In its sample, this clonotype was seen a few times. V usage is TRBV6-2 or TRBV6-3 and J usage is TRBJ2-7; D uncertain. The CDR3 length is 13 residues. Germline CDR1 reads MNHEY; CDR2 reads SVGEGT. Trimming pared 0 bases from V and 2 bases from J, leaving 5 bases between. The CDR3 sequence: CASSYSNPYEQYF. The CDR3 nucleotides are TGTGCCAGCAGTTACTCGAACCCCTACGAGCAGTACTTC.

CDR3 protein: CSARLTDEQYF. DNA for the CDR3: TGCAGTGCTAGACTTACCGACGAGCAGTACTTC. The rearrangement joins TRBV20-1 to TRBJ2-7; D remains unclear. The germline V and J ends were trimmed by 2 bases and 5 bases, with 7 bases remaining between them. Germline CDR1 DFQATT, CDR2 SNEGSKA (reference sequence). There are 11 residues in the CDR3.

CDR3 nucleotides: TGTGCCAGCAGCGGCGTACTAGCGGGAGATCGCGAGCAGTACTTC. Translating gives CASSGVLAGDREQYF. The genes are TRBV3-1 and TRBJ2-7; 11 positions agree with TRBD2. Per germline, CDR1 LGHDT and CDR2 YNNKEL (reference sequence). J gave up 6 bases and V 5 bases, and 9 bases lay outside the gene matches. The CDR3 has 15 amino acids.

V and J are TRBV6-1 and TRBJ2-1; 14 positions agree with TRBD2. The V gene's germline CDR1 is MNHNS and CDR2 SASEGT. J lost 7 bases, V lost 8 bases, and 4 bases had no gene match. This CDR3 has 14 amino acids. The CDR3 DNA reads TGTGCCAGCGGATGGACTAGCGGGAGGAATGAGCAGTTCTTC. Translated, it gives CASGWTSGRNEQFF.

This clonotype occurred a few times. V usage is TRBV6-1 and J usage is TRBJ2-1; TRBD2 matches 9 bases. The ends lost 6 bases at V and 6 bases at J; junction bases unmatched: 6. Germline lookup yields CDR1 MNHNS and CDR2 SASEGT. This CDR3 spans 14 amino acids. The CDR3 spells CASSLAGESNEQFF. The CDR3 DNA sequence: TGTGCCAGCAGCTTAGCGGGAGAGTCCAATGAGCAGTTCTTC.

This clonotype has just a few counts. The J gene is TRBJ2-2, the V gene TRBV5-1; no clear D gene. The CDR3 is made up of 16 amino acids. V was trimmed by 0 bases and J by 0 bases, leaving 9 bases between them. CDR1 is SGHRS and CDR2 is YFSETQ in the germline V gene. Here the CDR3 reads CASSLARGSNTGELFF. For the CDR3, the DNA is TGCGCCAGCAGCTTGGCTCGCGGATCGAACACCGGGGAGCTGTTTTTT.

The J gene is TRBJ1-2, the V gene TRBV20-1, with unresolved D. This CDR3 comprises 11 residues. The V and J ends lost 2 bases and 7 bases respectively, with 8 bases between them. The germline gives CDR1 DFQATT, CDR2 SNEGSKA (reference sequence). The CDR3 DNA sequence: TGCAGTGCTAGACGGGATTCTGGCTACACCTTC. This translates into CSARRDSGYTF.

This clonotype was seen a handful of times. This sequence joins TRBV5-1 and TRBJ2-7; perhaps TRBD1 as D (6 bases). CDR3 length: 14 residues. V shed 4 bases and J shed 6 bases, with 17 bases lying between them. The germline V gene has CDR1 SGHRS and CDR2 YFSETQ. The CDR3 loop is CASSPEDLGAEQYF. The DNA for the CDR3 is TGCGCCAGCAGCCCGGAGGATTTGGGGGCCGAGCAGTACTTC.

This clonotype was recorded many times. The chain uses TRBV2 and TRBJ2-5; TRBD2 is a possible D gene (5 bases). Per the germline V gene, CDR1 is SNHLY and CDR2 is FYNNEI. This CDR3 has 15 residues. Trimming removed 3 bases from V and 5 bases from J, with 16 bases in between. The CDR3 bases are TGTGCCAGCAGTGATTCCAGGAGTCAGCGGGAGACCCAGTACTTC. This encodes CASSDSRSQRETQYF.

The chain employs TRBV19 and TRBJ1-2; TRBD1 aligns across 11 bases. CDR3 size: 14 residues. The germline gives CDR1 LNHDA, CDR2 SQIVND (reference sequence). Trimming took 7 bases from V and 4 from J; bases not matched to a gene: 5. The CDR3 protein is CASTPGQGGYGYTF. CDR3 nucleotide sequence: TGTGCCAGTACCCCGGGACAGGGGGGCTATGGCTACACCTTC.

This clonotype was recorded a few times. The chain carries TRBV3-1 and TRBJ2-7; D is undetermined. CDR3 size: 14 residues. Germline V lookup: CDR1 LGHDT, CDR2 YNNKEL (reference sequence). Trimming removed 1 base from V and 3 bases from J, with 10 bases in between. CDR3: CASSQGAVVYEQYF. The DNA for the CDR3 is TGTGCCAGCAGCCAAGGAGCAGTGGTCTACGAGCAGTACTTC.

The CDR3 sequence: CASSSRVGDRDSSYEQYF. The DNA of the CDR3 is TGTGCCAGCAGCTCCCGGGTAGGGGACCGGGACAGTTCCTACGAGCAGTACTTC. This chain connects TRBV13 to TRBJ2-7; 7 positions match TRBD1. The germline V gene encodes CDR1 PRHDT and CDR2 FYEKMQ (reference sequence). V trimming: 4 bases; J trimming: 1 base; junction bases outside the gene matches: 16. The CDR3 loop spans 18 amino acids.

This chain connects TRBV30 to TRBJ1-1; the D gene is possibly TRBD1 (6 bases). Trimming left V 3 bases short and J 0 bases short, with 11 bases between. CDR3 size: 14 residues. Germline V CDR1 and CDR2: GTSNPN, SVGIG (reference sequence). The DNA of the CDR3 is TGTGCCTGGAGGGCAGGACAGCTGAACACTGAAGCTTTCTTT. Protein sequence: CAWRAGQLNTEAFF.

Only one count was recorded for this clonotype. The J gene is TRBJ2-1, the V gene TRBV6-2 or TRBV6-3; D is unclear. Germline V CDR1 and CDR2: MNHEY, SVGEGT. The CDR3 runs 13 residues. Trimming removed 7 bases from V and 6 bases from J, with 13 bases in between. CDR3 in amino acids: CASNERPVNEQFF. CDR3 coding DNA: TGTGCCAGCAACGAGAGGCCGGTCAATGAGCAGTTCTTC.

The genes are TRBV6-4 and TRBJ2-4; D could derive from TRBD1 or TRBD2 (5 bases each). The CDR3 is 16 residues long. V lost 6 bases to trimming and J lost 0 bases, with 15 bases between them. Germline CDR1 is MRHNA and CDR2 is SNTAGT. CDR3 sequence reads: CASRRDGLSAKNIQYF. The CDR3 DNA is TGTGCCAGCAGGAGGGACGGCCTGTCAGCCAAAAACATTCAGTACTTC.

This chain joins TRBV6-1 and TRBJ1-3; D is perhaps TRBD1 (6 bases). The germline V gene encodes CDR1 MNHNS and CDR2 SASEGT. This CDR3 region has 15 residues. Trimming pared 6 bases from V and 0 bases from J, leaving 12 bases between. The chain's CDR3 is CASRKQGNSGNTIYF. The DNA for the CDR3 is TGTGCCAGCAGAAAACAGGGAAACTCTGGAAACACCATATATTTT.

V is TRBV6-9 and J is TRBJ2-7; D not resolved. V gave up 3 bases and J gave up 2 bases, with 5 bases separating them. The length of the CDR3 is 12 residues. Germline V gene data show CDR1 as MNHGY and CDR2 as SVAAGI. The CDR3 DNA sequence: TGTGCCAGCAGTTACACCGCCTACGAGCAGTACTTC. Its protein product is CASSYTAYEQYF.

This clonotype has just a few counts. The chain combines TRBV10-3 with TRBJ1-1; possibly TRBD1 for D (5 bases). This CDR3 contains 14 residues. Per the germline V gene, CDR1 is ENHRY and CDR2 is SYGVKD. V lost 6 bases, J lost 2 bases, and 13 bases lay in between. CDR3 DNA: TGTGCCATCAGATACGGGACGAGCAACACTGAAGCTTTCTTT. Protein product: CAIRYGTSNTEAFF.

The chain links TRBV6-2 or TRBV6-3 to TRBJ2-7, with TRBD2 matching over 15 bases. CDR1 is MNHEY, CDR2 SVGEGT, per germline. The CDR3 is 23 residues long. With V trimmed by 9 bases and J by 3 bases, 30 bases remained unmatched. The CDR3 region is CASPPNPPFRVGLAGGRVYEQYF. The DNA of the CDR3 is TGTGCCAGTCCACCAAATCCCCCTTTTCGGGTGGGACTAGCGGGAGGTAGGGTCTACGAGCAGTACTTC.

The V and J genes are TRBV5-6 and TRBJ1-5; possibly TRBD1 for D (6 bases). Per the germline V gene, CDR1 is SGHDT and CDR2 is YYEEEE. V was clipped by 3 bases and J by 3 bases, with 10 bases between them. The CDR3 is 14 residues long. CDR3 region: CASSSTGYNQPQHF. The CDR3 DNA is TGTGCCAGCAGCTCGACAGGTTACAATCAGCCCCAGCATTTT.

This clonotype was picked up a small number of times. This chain links TRBV7-9 with TRBJ1-1; D gene ambiguous. Germline V gives CDR1 SEHNR, CDR2 FQNEAQ (reference sequence). The ends were cut back, 1 base at V and 4 bases at J, with 22 bases in the middle. This CDR3 comprises 18 residues. The CDR3 spells CASSLGLGLRIGPTEAFF. The CDR3 DNA sequence: TGTGCCAGCAGCTTAGGGCTGGGTTTGCGAATCGGTCCCACTGAAGCTTTCTTT.

In this sample, this clonotype turned up a few times. This chain joins TRBV11-2 and TRBJ1-1; a possible D gene is TRBD1 (6 bases). CDR1 is SGHAT and CDR2 is FQNNGV in the germline V gene. V lost 0 bases, J lost 1 base, and 9 bases lay in between. The CDR3 contains 15 residues. The CDR3 bases are TGTGCCAGCAGCTTAGATATACAGGGGAACACTGAAGCTTTCTTT. Amino acids: CASSLDIQGNTEAFF.

This clonotype was observed many times. The chain is built from TRBV5-1 and TRBJ1-2; no definite D call. Germline CDR1 and CDR2: SGHRS and YFSETQ. V was clipped by 0 bases and J by 4 bases, with 19 bases between them. The CDR3 spans 17 residues. In DNA form, the CDR3 reads TGCGCCAGCAGCTTGGGCAACACACAAGGTGGCGGCTATGGCTACACCTTC. Translating it yields CASSLGNTQGGGYGYTF.

Concerning this clonotype: A single base separates this from a much larger clone, so it may be a read error. This sequence joins TRBV29-1 and TRBJ1-2; D not certain. V was cut by 1 base and J by 8 bases, with 14 bases left in between. Germline V gene lookup returns CDR1 SQVTM and CDR2 ANQGSEA. CDR3 length: 13 amino acids. CDR3 loop: CSVEADTTKGYTF. CDR3 DNA sequence: TGCAGCGTTGAAGCCGACACCACTAAGGGCTACACCTTC. The whole variable domain, remainder taken from reference TRBV29-1 and TRBJ1-2, is SAVISQKPSRDICQRGTSLTIQCQVDSQVTMMFWYRQQPGQSLTLIATANQGSEATYESGFVIDKFPISRPNLTFSTLTVSNMSPEDSSIYLCSVEADTTKGYTFGSGTRLTVV.

This chain joins TRBV29-1 and TRBJ2-1; 7 bases line up with TRBD2. From germline, CDR1 is SQVTM and CDR2 ANQGSEA. With V trimmed by 4 bases and J by 6 bases, 9 bases remained unmatched. This CDR3 is built from 14 residues. The CDR3 region is CSVVRGGPINEQFF. The CDR3 nucleotides read TGCAGCGTTGTTAGGGGAGGGCCTATCAATGAGCAGTTCTTC.

At least ten counts were recorded for this clonotype. Its ends do not fully match the called genes, so a read error is possible. The genes are TRBV7-2 and TRBJ2-7; 7 bases are shared with TRBD2. This CDR3 is built from 15 residues. The germline V gene has CDR1 SGHTA and CDR2 FQGNSA. As DNA, the CDR3 is TGCGCCAGCAGCTTGGGCCTAGCGGTCTCCTACGAGCAGTACTTC. The encoded protein is CASSLGLAVSYEQYF.

V is TRBV3-1 and J is TRBJ2-7; a weak D match, TRBD1 (6 bases). V lost 0 bases and J lost 7, with 16 bases in between. CDR3 length: 15 residues. Germline V lookup: CDR1 LGHDT, CDR2 YNNKEL (reference sequence). The CDR3 is CASSQDNWGHWEQYF. As DNA, the CDR3 is TGTGCCAGCAGCCAAGACAATTGGGGGCATTGGGAGCAGTACTTC.